This entry features one T cell receptor (beta chain) sequence. The source of the sample is a study of blood T cell repertoires in COVID-19. Study information: Spain, Italy and the United States supplied samples that represented acute and convalescent COVID-19.

Clones were sequenced by immunoSEQ multiplex PCR, and TCRdb holds only the in-frame ones, with some missing. Of roughly 340,000 clones listed, about 89% are singletons. The CDR3 extends over 13 amino acids. Per germline, CDR1 LNHDA and CDR2 SQIVND (reference sequence). Germline trimming cut 7 bases from V and 1 base from J; bases unmatched to any gene: 0. The V gene is TRBV19, the J gene TRBJ2-2; TRBD1 aligns across 7 bases. The source is a woman aged 25 to 39 with COVID-19, enrolled during active disease. The sequenced material came from peripheral blood. Here the CDR3 reads CASNRGNTGELFF. CDR3 DNA: TGTGCCAGTAACAGGGGGAACACCGGGGAGCTGTTTTTT.